These T cell receptor beta chains were read from a single sample in a study of OX40 agonist ivuxolimab in advanced cancers. TCRdb's copy holds only in-frame clones and misses some; the assay was immunoSEQ multiplex PCR. The table lists under 40,000 clones, about 90% of them singletons. The sequencing here drew on CD4+ or CD8+ T cells sorted from blood, taken in a trial of the OX40 agonist ivuxolimab. All receptors derive from an adult with an advanced solid tumor such as melanoma, head and neck, liver or kidney cancer. CDR3s include the opening cysteine and the closing phenylalanine or tryptophan. D genes are given only for firm matches. Expanded clones are given a class, and other clones once, few, many or no size at all.

j_gene | d_gene | v_gene | abundance | CDR3nt | CDR3aa
TRBJ1-6 | - | TRBV9 | - | TGTGCCAGCAGCGTAGGACAGGTTAACTCACCCCTCCACTTT | CASSVGQVNSPLHF
TRBJ2-5 | TRBD2 | TRBV10-1 | - | TGCGCCAGCAGTGAAAGCGGGGAGGAAGAGACCCAGTACTTC | CASSESGEEETQYF
TRBJ2-7 | TRBD2 | TRBV7-6 | - | TGTGCCAGCAGCTGGACTAGCGGGCGTCCCTACGAGCAGTACTTC | CASSWTSGRPYEQYF
TRBJ1-1 | TRBD1 | TRBV19 | few | TGTGCCAGTAGTACCCTCCCGGGACAGGGGAGCACTGAAGCTTTCTTT | CASSTLPGQGSTEAFF
TRBJ1-1 | - | TRBV6-1 | - | TGTGCCAGCAGTCACAGGGCTTTGAACACTGAAGCTTTCTTT | CASSHRALNTEAFF
TRBJ2-2 | - | TRBV4-1 | - | TGCGCCAGCAGCCAAGAGGCCACTACCGGGGAGCTGTTTTTT | CASSQEATTGELFF
TRBJ2-5 | TRBD2 | TRBV27 | - | TGTGCCAGCAGCCCCGGGCTAGCGGGAGGGGAGACCCAGTACTTC | CASSPGLAGGETQYF
TRBJ2-3 | TRBD2 | TRBV27 | once | TGTGCCAGCAGGGCCGCTAGCGGGGGGGCCCCAGATACGCAGTATTTT | CASRAASGGAPDTQYF
TRBJ2-7 | TRBD2 | TRBV4-3 | - | TGCGCCAGCAGCCAAGAGGTAGCGGGAGGGACCTACGAGCAGTACTTC | CASSQEVAGGTYEQYF
TRBJ2-1 | - | TRBV4-2 | - | TGTGCCAGCAGCCAAGAAGAAGGGCAGTTTTTCAATGAGCAGTTCTTC | CASSQEEGQFFNEQFF
TRBJ2-5 | - | TRBV7-8 | - | TGTGCCAGCAGCTTAGGGGTAGGGACTCCGATATGGCGGACCCAGTACTTC | CASSLGVGTPIWRTQYF
TRBJ2-3 | TRBD2 | TRBV7-9 | - | TGTGCCAGCAGCTTAACACTAGCGGGGGGAGTCACAGATACGCAGTATTTT | CASSLTLAGGVTDTQYF
TRBJ1-1 | TRBD1 | TRBV28 | - | TGTGCCAGCAGTTTTCCCCGACAGGGTTGGCCTGAAGCTTTCTTT | CASSFPRQGWPEAFF
TRBJ2-7 | - | TRBV27 | - | TGTGCCAGCAGTTTTGCCCCCTCCTACGAGCAGTACTTC | CASSFAPSYEQYF
TRBJ1-2 | - | TRBV11-2 | - | TGTGCCAGCAGCTTAGGGGGGGCGAATGGCTACACCTTC | CASSLGGANGYTF
TRBJ2-7 | - | TRBV10-3 | - | TGTGCCATTAGCGCGGAGGGGACTGGGACCTACGAGCAGTACTTC | CAISAEGTGTYEQYF
TRBJ2-7 | - | TRBV30 | few | TGTGCCTGGGCGCCCTCAGGAAACTACGAGCAGTACTTC | CAWAPSGNYEQYF
TRBJ2-1 | - | TRBV19 | - | TGTGCCAGTAGTATGGATGATTCCAACTACAATGAGCAGTTCTTC | CASSMDDSNYNEQFF
TRBJ1-2 | TRBD1 | TRBV13 | - | TGTGCCAGCATCCCGACAGGGGTCTATGGCTACACCTTC | CASIPTGVYGYTF
TRBJ1-5 | - | TRBV6-6 | - | TGTGCCAGCACCACCTTGGGGGTTAGCAATCAGCCCCAGCATTTT | CASTTLGVSNQPQHF
TRBJ1-5 | TRBD1 | TRBV27 | - | TGTGCCAGCAGTCAGGGGGCAAGCAATCAGCCCCAGCATTTT | CASSQGASNQPQHF
TRBJ2-7 | - | TRBV9 | - | TGTGCCAGCAGCGTCTATCCCAGTAGCTTGGACGAGCAGTACTTC | CASSVYPSSLDEQYF
TRBJ1-3 | - | TRBV10-3 | - | TGTGCCATCAGTGAATCTGTACTACGAAACACCATATATTTT | CAISESVLRNTIYF
TRBJ2-7 | - | TRBV30 | - | TGTGCCTGGAGCGCTCCTAGGGCCTACGAGCAGTACTTC | CAWSAPRAYEQYF
TRBJ2-7 | - | TRBV30 | - | TGTGCCTGGAGTGTGAAGACAGACACCTACGAGCAGTACTTC | CAWSVKTDTYEQYF
TRBJ2-7 | - | TRBV7-9 | - | TGTGCCAGCAGCCACACACCGCAGGGTAACGAGCAGTACTTC | CASSHTPQGNEQYF
TRBJ2-1 | - | TRBV11-2 | - | TGTGCCAGCAGCTCCTACAAGAGTGAGCAGTTCTTC | CASSSYKSEQFF
TRBJ1-2 | TRBD1 | TRBV4-1 | - | TGCGCCAGCAGCCTAATAGGACAGGGGGCTTTAAACTATGGCTACACCTTC | CASSLIGQGALNYGYTF
TRBJ2-1 | TRBD2 | TRBV19 | - | TGTGCCAGTAGTATACAATCCCCTAGCGGTTATTACAATGAGCAGTTCTTC | CASSIQSPSGYYNEQFF
TRBJ2-5 | TRBD1 | TRBV9 | - | TGTGCCAGCAGCACCCAGGGGGTTGGGTCCGAGACCCAGTACTTC | CASSTQGVGSETQYF
TRBJ1-1 | - | TRBV7-9 | - | TGTGCCAGCAGCTTAGTTAACACTGAAGCTTTCTTT | CASSLVNTEAFF
TRBJ2-2 | TRBD1 | TRBV7-9 | - | TGTGCCAGCAGCTTAGCGGGGACAGGGGACCCCGGGGAGCTGTTTTTT | CASSLAGTGDPGELFF
TRBJ1-5 | TRBD1 | TRBV15 | - | TGTGCCACCAGCAGGGAAGACAGGGGCAATCAGCCCCAGCATTTT | CATSREDRGNQPQHF
TRBJ2-3 | TRBD2 | TRBV4-1 | - | TGCGCCAGCAGCCCCTTAGCGGGGGGGATCGGAGCAGATACGCAGTATTTT | CASSPLAGGIGADTQYF
TRBJ1-4 | - | TRBV11-2 | - | TGTGCCAGCAGCTTAGTGGGCGGTCCCTCTGAAAAACTGTTTTTT | CASSLVGGPSEKLFF
TRBJ2-1 | TRBD1 | TRBV14 | - | TGTGCCAGCAGCCAACCGGGACAGGGCGGATACAATGAGCAGTTCTTC | CASSQPGQGGYNEQFF
TRBJ2-1 | - | TRBV7-9 | - | TGTGCCACGGAGGGACAGAATGAGCAGTTCTTC | CATEGQNEQFF
TRBJ2-1 | - | TRBV4-1 | - | TGCGCCAGCAGCCAAACTAAACAGGAAGGGGTTGGCTACAATGAGCAGTTCTTC | CASSQTKQEGVGYNEQFF
TRBJ2-7 | - | TRBV29-1 | once | TGCAGCGTCCTGCAGGGTGCGTCCTACGAGCAGTACTTC | CSVLQGASYEQYF
TRBJ2-1 | - | TRBV10-3 | - | TGTGCCATCAGTGACGGCGGGGTGAGCTCCTACAATGAGCAGTTCTTC | CAISDGGVSSYNEQFF
TRBJ2-1 | TRBD2 | TRBV15 | - | TGTGCCACCAGCAGAGAATGGCGGGAGATCCACAATGAGCAGTTCTTC | CATSREWREIHNEQFF
TRBJ2-7 | TRBD2 | TRBV15 | once | TGTGCCACCAGCAGAGACACTAGCGGGTCCCACGAGCAGTACTTC | CATSRDTSGSHEQYF
TRBJ1-2 | - | TRBV15 | - | TGTGCCACCAGCAGAGATGAACAGGGCTTAAGGGGCTACACCTTC | CATSRDEQGLRGYTF
TRBJ2-1 | TRBD1 | TRBV19 | - | TGTGCCAGTAGTATAGGAGGGGGCGATGAGCAGTTCTTC | CASSIGGGDEQFF
TRBJ1-5 | - | TRBV29-1 | few | TGCAGCGTCGAGACAGATAGCAATCAGCCCCAGCATTTT | CSVETDSNQPQHF
TRBJ2-3 | - | TRBV19 | - | TGTGCCAGTGCCCACCTGGGGGTCTTAGGGACAGATACGCAGTATTTT | CASAHLGVLGTDTQYF
TRBJ2-3 | - | TRBV27 | - | TGTGCCAGCAGTTTACCCAGCGGAGCGTGCCCAGATACGCAGTATTTT | CASSLPSGACPDTQYF
TRBJ2-1 | TRBD2 | TRBV7-8 | once | TGTGCCAGCAGCGACCAACCGGGACTAGCGACCAATGAGCAGTTCTTC | CASSDQPGLATNEQFF
TRBJ1-4 | - | TRBV9 | - | TGTGCCAGCAGCGGAGGGAATGGGGGCCCCAATGAAAAACTGTTTTTT | CASSGGNGGPNEKLFF
TRBJ2-1 | - | TRBV27 | - | TGTGCCAGCAGTTTTGGGCCGGGAAACAATGAGCAGTTCTTC | CASSFGPGNNEQFF
TRBJ2-2 | TRBD2 | TRBV7-9 | - | TGTGCCAGTAGCGGAGCGGGAGAAAACACCGGGGAGCTGTTTTTT | CASSGAGENTGELFF
TRBJ2-1 | - | TRBV27 | - | TGTGCCAGCAGTTTATCTGTTGGCTACCTTCTAGCGAATGAGCAGTTCTTC | CASSLSVGYLLANEQFF
TRBJ1-2 | TRBD1 | TRBV5-4 | - | TGTGCCAGCAGCACCCAGGGACAGGGGGCGCGGGGCTACACCTTC | CASSTQGQGARGYTF